This TCR beta chain emerged from a study of blood T cells in healthy people across ages. Study results and limitations: Observed TCR beta diversity showed a strong correlation with the percentage of naive T cells as measured by flow cytometry. Long-lived donors had more naive CD4+ cells and higher diversity than aged donors.

The germline CDR1 and CDR2 sequences are SGHAT and FQNNGV. The CDR3 loop spans 13 amino acids. The V end was cut by 0 bases, the J end by 9 bases, with 10 bases between. Next came a second PCR, run for about 7 to 12 cycles, which used a sample-barcoded 5' primer along with a J-beta primer mix. Each CDR3 protein is one row after TCRdb ran MiXCR on the 5' RACE reads. This table holds roughly 1.6 million distinct CDR3 sequences, approximately 32% found once. This clonotype was found many times. Its antigen is currently unknown. The sequenced sample was blood. This receptor was obtained from a woman in her 30s in good health. The rearrangement links TRBV11-2 to TRBJ2-3; the D gene is possibly TRBD1 (5 bases). The CDR3 protein is CASSLESSGTQYF. The CDR3 nucleotides read TGTGCCAGCAGCTTAGAGTCTTCAGGGACGCAGTATTTT. The variable domain in full, with the rest retrieved from reference TRBV11-2 and TRBJ2-3, is EAGVAQSPRYKIIEKRQSVAFWCNPISGHATLYWYQQILGQGPKLLIQFQNNGVVDDSQLPKDRFSAERLKGVDSTLKIQPAKLEDSAVYLCASSLESSGTQYFGPGTRLTVL.